This T cell receptor (beta chain) was obtained from a study of T-cell reconstitution after alpha-beta-depleted transplantation in children. Study results and caveats: Approximately two months post-transplant, alpha-beta T cells reportedly originated from several hundred expanded graft clones. Some patients owed their high day-60 TCRbeta diversity to surviving recipient T cells and thymic progenitors. Among T cells one year after transplant, newly produced cells accounted for most counts and diversity.

The V and J ends lost 6 bases and 3 bases, in that order; junction bases with no gene match: 21. This CDR3 comprises 19 residues. The authors prepared the TCRbeta library with unique molecular identifiers. One entry per CDR3 protein, called by TCRdb with MiXCR from the PCR reads. The table shows 200,000 to 250,000 distinct CDR3 sequences, with approximately 8.9% occurring only once. This clonotype was seen at least ten times. Its target is unknown. The chain employs TRBV12-3 or TRBV12-4 and TRBJ1-1, with 8 positions matching TRBD1. The sequence was collected from a male patient aged 10 to 17 who had a stem cell transplant for acute lymphoblastic leukemia, so the T cells may come from the graft donor. The sample consisted of PBMCs, mostly from graft donor cells, taken 180 days after TCRalphabeta/CD19-depleted stem cell transplant. CDR3 region: CASSPPYRGVVGRYTEAFF. DNA of the CDR3: TGTGCCAGCAGCCCACCGTACAGGGGGGTTGTAGGTAGGTACACTGAAGCTTTCTTT.